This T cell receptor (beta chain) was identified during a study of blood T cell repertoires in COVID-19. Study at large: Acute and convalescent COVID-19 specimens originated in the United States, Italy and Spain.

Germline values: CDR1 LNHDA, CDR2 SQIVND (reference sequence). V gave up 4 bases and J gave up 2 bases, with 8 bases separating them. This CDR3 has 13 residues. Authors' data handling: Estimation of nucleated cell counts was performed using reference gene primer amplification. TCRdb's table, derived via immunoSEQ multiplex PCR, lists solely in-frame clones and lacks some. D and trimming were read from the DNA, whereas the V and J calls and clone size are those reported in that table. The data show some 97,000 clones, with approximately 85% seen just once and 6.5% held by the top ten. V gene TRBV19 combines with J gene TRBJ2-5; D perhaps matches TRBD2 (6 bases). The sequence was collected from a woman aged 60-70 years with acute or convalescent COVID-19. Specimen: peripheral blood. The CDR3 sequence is CASSTTRQETQYF. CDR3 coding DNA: TGTGCCAGTAGTACGACTAGACAAGAGACCCAGTACTTC.